What follows describes a single T cell receptor (beta chain). Antigen: not known. Use of 60 Vbeta and 13 Jbeta primers characterized the PCR. The repertoire was sequenced with immunoSEQ multiplex PCR; TCRdb's copy has only in-frame clones and lacks some. The sample has around 100,000 clones, about 72% seen once. There are 12 residues in the CDR3. V gave up 5 bases and J gave up 4 bases; unmatched junction bases: 4. CDR1 GTSNPN and CDR2 SVGIG come from the germline V gene (reference sequence). This record comes from a study of cytomegalovirus exposure and HLA in healthy donors. Study-wide findings and caveats: Some public TCRs appeared in many individuals, while most sequences were rare. Overall, around 160 TCR beta chains were annotated as cytomegalovirus-associated.

The J gene is TRBJ1-1, the V gene TRBV30; TRBD1 matches 7 bases. The source is a young man in good health and CMV-seronegative. Sequencing was carried out using PBMCs. CDR3 bases: TGTGCCTGGGACAGGGTTGCCACTGAAGCTTTCTTT. Protein product: CAWDRVATEAFF.